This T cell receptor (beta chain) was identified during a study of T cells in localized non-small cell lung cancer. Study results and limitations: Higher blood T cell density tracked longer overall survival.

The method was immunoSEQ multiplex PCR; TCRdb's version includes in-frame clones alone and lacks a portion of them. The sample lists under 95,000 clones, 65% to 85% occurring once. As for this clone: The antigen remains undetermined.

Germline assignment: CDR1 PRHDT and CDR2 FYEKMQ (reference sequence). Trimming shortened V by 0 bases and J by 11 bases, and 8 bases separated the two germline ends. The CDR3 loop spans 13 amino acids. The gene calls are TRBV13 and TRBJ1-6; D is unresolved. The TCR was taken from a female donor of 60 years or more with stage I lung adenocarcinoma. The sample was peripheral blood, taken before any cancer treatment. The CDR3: CASSLGRDPPLHF. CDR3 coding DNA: TGTGCCAGCAGCTTAGGAAGGGATCCACCCCTCCACTTT.